This T cell receptor (beta chain) was profiled in a study of neoadjuvant nivolumab and ipilimumab in lung cancer. Overall study context: Patients got nivolumab 3 mg/kg on days 1, 15 and 29; combination added ipilimumab 1 mg/kg day 1. Study outcomes and limitations: Higher pretherapy blood TCR richness went with higher resected-tumor richness.

The protocol was immunoSEQ multiplex PCR, while the TCRdb copy is restricted to in-frame clones and leaves out a portion. This sample has some 3,500 clones, with about 87% found just once. As regards this clone: No antigen is known for it.

Germline lookup yields CDR1 SNHLY and CDR2 FYNNEI. V lost 6 bases and J lost 5, with 16 bases in between. CDR3 length: 14 residues. The specimen was tumor tissue, collected after neoadjuvant nivolumab, alone or with ipilimumab, at or shortly before surgery. The clonotype originates from an adult with non-small cell lung cancer. The chain recombines TRBV2 with TRBJ1-1, with no clear D. The chain's CDR3 is CASSVGLPSTEAFF. CDR3 in DNA: TGTGCCAGCAGCGTAGGGCTGCCTAGTACTGAAGCTTTCTTT.